This T cell receptor (beta chain) is drawn from a study of cytomegalovirus exposure and HLA in healthy donors. Per the germline V gene, CDR1 is SGHRS and CDR2 is YFSETQ. Trimming shortened V by 0 bases and J by 1 base, and 10 bases separated the two germline ends. The CDR3 is 15 residues long. PCR was performed using 60 Vbeta and 13 Jbeta primers. TCRdb's table, derived via immunoSEQ multiplex PCR, lists solely in-frame clones and lacks some. The data contain about 82,000 clones, about 9.4% of them singletons. This clonotype originated in a man aged 55 to 70 in good health and CMV-seropositive. Sequencing was done on a sample of PBMCs. This rearrangement joins TRBV5-1 to TRBJ1-1; D not resolved. CDR3 in amino acids: CASSLEIGKNTEAFF. CDR3 bases: TGCGCCAGCAGCTTGGAAATTGGCAAGAACACTGAAGCTTTCTTT.